What follows describes a single T cell receptor (beta chain). The entry originates in a study of blood T cell repertoires in COVID-19. Germline V gene sequence: CDR1 MDHEN, CDR2 SYDVKM. The CDR3 length is 15 residues. V trimming: 4 bases; J trimming: 6 bases; junction bases outside the gene matches: 10. This table comes from immunoSEQ multiplex PCR, and its TCRdb copy is limited to in-frame clones, with some not included. Counted here are over 250,000 clones, roughly 90% occurring once; the ten biggest clones make up about 1.1%. All enrollees were roughly 18 to 95 years old and from 20 to 30 US areas. The study assigned cohorts using participant-reported clinical history.

The origin of this receptor is a woman in her thirties who had recovered from COVID-19. The chain is built from TRBV28 and TRBJ2-3, with 7 nucleotides matching TRBD1. Sequenced: PBMCs or T cells enriched from blood (not recorded which). The chain's CDR3 is CASSSIGGAGDTQYF. CDR3 DNA sequence: TGTGCCAGCAGTTCCATAGGGGGCGCCGGGGATACGCAGTATTTT. Based on the CDR3 plus reference TRBV28 and TRBJ2-3, the full variable domain is DVKVTQSSRYLVKRTGEKVFLECVQDMDHENMFWYRQDPGLGLRLIYFSYDVKMKEKGDIPEGYSVSREKKERFSLILESASTNQTSMYLCASSSIGGAGDTQYFGPGTRLTVL.